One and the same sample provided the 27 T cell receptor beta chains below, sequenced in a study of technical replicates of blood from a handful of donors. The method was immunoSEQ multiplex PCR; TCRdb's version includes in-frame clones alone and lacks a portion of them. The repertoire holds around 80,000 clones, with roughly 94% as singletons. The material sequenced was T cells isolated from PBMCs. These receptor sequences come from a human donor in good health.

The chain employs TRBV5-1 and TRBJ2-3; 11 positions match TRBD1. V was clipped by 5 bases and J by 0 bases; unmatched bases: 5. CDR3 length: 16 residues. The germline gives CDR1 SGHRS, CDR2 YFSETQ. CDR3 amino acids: CASRTGTGGSTDTQYF. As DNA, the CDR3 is TGCGCCAGCAGGACCGGGACAGGGGGGAGCACAGATACGCAGTATTTT.

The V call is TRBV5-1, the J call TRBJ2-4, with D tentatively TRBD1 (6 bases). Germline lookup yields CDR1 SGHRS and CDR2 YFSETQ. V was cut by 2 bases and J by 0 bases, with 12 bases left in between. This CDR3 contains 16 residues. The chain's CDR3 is CASSLSGTTAKNIQYF. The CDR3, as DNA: TGCGCCAGCAGCTTATCCGGGACAACAGCCAAAAACATTCAGTACTTC.

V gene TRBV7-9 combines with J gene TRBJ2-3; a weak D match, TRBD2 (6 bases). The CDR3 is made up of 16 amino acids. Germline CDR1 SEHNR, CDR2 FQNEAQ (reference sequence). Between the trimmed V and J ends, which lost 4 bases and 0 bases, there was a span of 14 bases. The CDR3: CASSWGVAVSTDTQYF. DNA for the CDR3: TGTGCCAGCAGCTGGGGGGTAGCGGTAAGCACAGATACGCAGTATTTT.

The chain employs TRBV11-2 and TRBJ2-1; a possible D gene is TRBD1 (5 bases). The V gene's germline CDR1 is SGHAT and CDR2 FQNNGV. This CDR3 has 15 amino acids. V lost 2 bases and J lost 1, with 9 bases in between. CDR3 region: CASSLKRTSYNEQFF. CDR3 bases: TGTGCCAGCAGCTTAAAGAGGACATCCTACAATGAGCAGTTCTTC.

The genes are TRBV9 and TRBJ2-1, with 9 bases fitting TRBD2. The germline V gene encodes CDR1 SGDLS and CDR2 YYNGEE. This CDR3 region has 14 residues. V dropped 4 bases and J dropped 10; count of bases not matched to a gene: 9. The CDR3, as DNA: TGTGCCAGCAGCTCCGGACTAGCGTCGTTAGAGCAGTTCTTC. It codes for CASSSGLASLEQFF.

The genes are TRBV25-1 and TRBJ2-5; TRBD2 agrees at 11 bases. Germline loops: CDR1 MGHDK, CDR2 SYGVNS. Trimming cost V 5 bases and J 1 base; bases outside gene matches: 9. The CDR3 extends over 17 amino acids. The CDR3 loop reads CASSYFLGLAAQETQYF. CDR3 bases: TGTGCCAGCAGTTATTTCCTGGGACTAGCGGCCCAAGAGACCCAGTACTTC.

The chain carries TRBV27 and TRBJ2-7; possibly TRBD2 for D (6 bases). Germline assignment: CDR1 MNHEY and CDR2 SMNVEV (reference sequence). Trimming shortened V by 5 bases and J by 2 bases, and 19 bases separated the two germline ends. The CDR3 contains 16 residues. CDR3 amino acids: CASSPSTLGLTYEQYF. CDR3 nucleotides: TGTGCCAGCAGTCCTTCGACCCTGGGACTTACCTACGAGCAGTACTTC.

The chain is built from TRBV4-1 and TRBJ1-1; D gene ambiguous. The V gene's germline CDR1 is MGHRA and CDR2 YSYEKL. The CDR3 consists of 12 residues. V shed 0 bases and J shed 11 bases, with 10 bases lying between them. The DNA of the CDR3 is TGCGCCAGCAGCCAAGATCCCCGAGGCGCTTTCTTT. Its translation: CASSQDPRGAFF.

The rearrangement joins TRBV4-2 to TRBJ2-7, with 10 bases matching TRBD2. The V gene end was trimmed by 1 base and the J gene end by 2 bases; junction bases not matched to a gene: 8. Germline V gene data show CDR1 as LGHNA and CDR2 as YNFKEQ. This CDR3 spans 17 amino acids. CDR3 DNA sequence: TGTGCCAGCAGCCAAGGAAAGGGACTAGCGAAAACCTACGAGCAGTACTTC. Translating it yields CASSQGKGLAKTYEQYF.

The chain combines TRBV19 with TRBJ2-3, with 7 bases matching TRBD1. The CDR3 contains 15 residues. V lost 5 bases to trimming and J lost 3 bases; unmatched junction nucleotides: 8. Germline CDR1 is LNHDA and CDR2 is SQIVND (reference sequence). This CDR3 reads CASSLDRVETDTQYF. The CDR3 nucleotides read TGTGCCAGTAGTCTTGACAGGGTCGAAACAGATACGCAGTATTTT.

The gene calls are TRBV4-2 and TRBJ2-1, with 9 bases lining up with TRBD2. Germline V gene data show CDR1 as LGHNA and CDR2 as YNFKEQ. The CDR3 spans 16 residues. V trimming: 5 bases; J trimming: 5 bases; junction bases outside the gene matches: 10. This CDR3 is CASSSYTSGSDNEQFF. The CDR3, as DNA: TGTGCCAGCAGCTCTTATACTAGCGGGTCTGACAATGAGCAGTTCTTC.

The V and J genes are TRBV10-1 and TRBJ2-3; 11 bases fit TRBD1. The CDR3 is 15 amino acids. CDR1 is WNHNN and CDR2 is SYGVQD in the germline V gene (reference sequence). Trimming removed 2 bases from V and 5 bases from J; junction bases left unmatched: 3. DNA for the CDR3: TGCGCCAGCAGTGAGGGGACAGGGGGGAGAGATACGCAGTATTTT. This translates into CASSEGTGGRDTQYF.

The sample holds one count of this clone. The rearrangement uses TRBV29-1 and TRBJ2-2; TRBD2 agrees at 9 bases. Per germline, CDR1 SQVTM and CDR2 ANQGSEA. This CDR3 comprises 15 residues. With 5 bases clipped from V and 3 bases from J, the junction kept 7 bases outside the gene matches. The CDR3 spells CSVPGTSSYTGELFF. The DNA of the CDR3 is TGCAGCGTTCCCGGGACTAGCAGCTACACCGGGGAGCTGTTTTTT.

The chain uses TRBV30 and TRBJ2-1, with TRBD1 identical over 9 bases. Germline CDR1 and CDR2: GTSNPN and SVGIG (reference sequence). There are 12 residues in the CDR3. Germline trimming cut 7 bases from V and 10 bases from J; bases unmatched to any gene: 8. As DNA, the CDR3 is TGTGCCTCCCTCACAGGGGGCAGCGAGCAGTTCTTC. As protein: CASLTGGSEQFF.

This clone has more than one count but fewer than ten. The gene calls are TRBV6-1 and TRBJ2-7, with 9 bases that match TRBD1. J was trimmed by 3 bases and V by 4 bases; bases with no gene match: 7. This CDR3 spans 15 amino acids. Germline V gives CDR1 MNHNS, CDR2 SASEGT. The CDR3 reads CASSVTGTGFYEQYF. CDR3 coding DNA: TGTGCCAGCAGTGTCACCGGGACAGGGTTCTACGAGCAGTACTTC.

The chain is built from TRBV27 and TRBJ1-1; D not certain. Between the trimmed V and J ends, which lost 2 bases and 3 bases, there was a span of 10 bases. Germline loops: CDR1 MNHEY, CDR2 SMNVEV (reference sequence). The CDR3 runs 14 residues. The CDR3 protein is CASSLGPGDTEAFF. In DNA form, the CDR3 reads TGTGCCAGCAGTTTAGGGCCCGGTGACACTGAAGCTTTCTTT.

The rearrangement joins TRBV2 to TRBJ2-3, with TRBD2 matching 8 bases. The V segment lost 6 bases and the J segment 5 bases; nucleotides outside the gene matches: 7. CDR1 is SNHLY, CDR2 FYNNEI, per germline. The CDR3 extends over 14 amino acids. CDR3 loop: CASSAGTRGDTQYF. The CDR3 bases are TGTGCCAGCAGCGCCGGGACTAGAGGAGATACGCAGTATTTT.

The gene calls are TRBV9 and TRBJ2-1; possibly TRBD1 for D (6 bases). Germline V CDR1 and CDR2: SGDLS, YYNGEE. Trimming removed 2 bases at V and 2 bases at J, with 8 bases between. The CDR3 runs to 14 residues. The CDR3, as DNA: TGTGCCAGCAGCGTGGGACACCCCTACAATGAGCAGTTCTTC. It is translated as CASSVGHPYNEQFF.

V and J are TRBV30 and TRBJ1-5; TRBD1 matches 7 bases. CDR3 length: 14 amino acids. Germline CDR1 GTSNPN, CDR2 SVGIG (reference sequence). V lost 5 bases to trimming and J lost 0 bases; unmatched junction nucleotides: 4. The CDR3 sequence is CAWSGTVSNQPQHF. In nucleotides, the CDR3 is TGTGCCTGGTCCGGGACAGTTAGCAATCAGCCCCAGCATTTT.

The CDR3 DNA follows: TGTGCCAGCAGCTGGGGGACAGAAGAGACCCAGTACTTC. As protein: CASSWGTEETQYF. This sequence joins TRBV5-5 and TRBJ2-5; 7 bases align to TRBD1. Germline V lookup: CDR1 SGHKS, CDR2 YYEKEE (reference sequence). The V and J ends lost 3 bases and 3 bases, in that order; junction bases with no gene match: 2. This CDR3 comprises 13 residues. The whole variable domain, remainder taken from reference TRBV5-5 and TRBJ2-5, is DAGVTQSPTHLIKTRGQQVTLRCSPISGHKSVSWYQQVLGQGPQFIFQYYEKEERGRGNFPDRFSARQFPNYSSELNVNALLLGDSALYLCASSWGTEETQYFGPGTRLLVL.

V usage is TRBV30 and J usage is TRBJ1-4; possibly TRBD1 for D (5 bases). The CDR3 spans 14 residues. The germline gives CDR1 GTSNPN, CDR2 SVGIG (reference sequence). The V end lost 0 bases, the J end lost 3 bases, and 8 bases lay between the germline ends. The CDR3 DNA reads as TGTGCCTGGAGTGTAGGGGTTGCTAATGAAAAACTGTTTTTT. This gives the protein CAWSVGVANEKLFF.

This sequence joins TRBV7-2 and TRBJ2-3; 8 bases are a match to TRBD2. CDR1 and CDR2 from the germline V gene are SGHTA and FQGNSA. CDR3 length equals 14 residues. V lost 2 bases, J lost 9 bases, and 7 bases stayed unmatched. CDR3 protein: CASSLLAGSETQYF. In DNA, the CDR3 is TGTGCCAGCAGCTTACTAGCGGGTAGTGAAACGCAGTATTTT.

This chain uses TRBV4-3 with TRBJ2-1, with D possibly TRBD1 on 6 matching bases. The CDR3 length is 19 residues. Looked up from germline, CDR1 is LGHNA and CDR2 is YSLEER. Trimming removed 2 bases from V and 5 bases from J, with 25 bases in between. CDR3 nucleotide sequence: TGCGCCAGCAGCCAAAGTACCTGGTGGACCGCCCAGGGGAACAATGAGCAGTTCTTC. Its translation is CASSQSTWWTAQGNNEQFF.

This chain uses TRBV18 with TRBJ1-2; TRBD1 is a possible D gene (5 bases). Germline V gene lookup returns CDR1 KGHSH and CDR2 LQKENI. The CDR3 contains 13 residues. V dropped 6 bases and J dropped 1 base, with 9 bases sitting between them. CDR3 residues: CASSRGDNYGYTF. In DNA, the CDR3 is TGTGCCAGCTCCCGGGGGGATAACTATGGCTACACCTTC.

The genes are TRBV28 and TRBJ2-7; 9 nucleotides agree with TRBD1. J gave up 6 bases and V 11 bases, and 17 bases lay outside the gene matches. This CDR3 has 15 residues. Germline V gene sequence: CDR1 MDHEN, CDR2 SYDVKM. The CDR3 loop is CAHGETGQGDSEQYF. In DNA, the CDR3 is TGTGCCCACGGGGAAACGGGACAGGGAGATTCCGAGCAGTACTTC.

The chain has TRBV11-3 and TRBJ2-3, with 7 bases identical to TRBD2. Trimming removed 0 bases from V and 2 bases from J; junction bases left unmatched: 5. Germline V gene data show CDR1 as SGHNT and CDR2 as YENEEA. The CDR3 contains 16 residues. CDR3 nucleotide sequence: TGTGCCAGCAGCTTAGACTTGAGCGGGAACACAGATACGCAGTATTTT. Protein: CASSLDLSGNTDTQYF.

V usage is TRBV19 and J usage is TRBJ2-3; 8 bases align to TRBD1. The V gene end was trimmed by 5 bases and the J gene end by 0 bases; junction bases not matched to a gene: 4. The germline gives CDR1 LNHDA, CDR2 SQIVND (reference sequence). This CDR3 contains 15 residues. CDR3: CASSGWTGSTDTQYF. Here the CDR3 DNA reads TGTGCCAGTAGTGGATGGACAGGGAGCACAGATACGCAGTATTTT.